One TCR beta chain is described in this entry. No antigen is known for it. One base away there is no much larger clone; base qualities are not given. These data are taken from a study of T-cell memory formation after mild COVID-19 (dated by TCRdb to the early 2020s). At the level of the whole study: Most TCR sequence clusters were specific to one of the two donors. Two young, previously healthy adult volunteers, one female and one male, were included in the cohort. In a couple of donors, T-cell clones that expanded and contracted after mild COVID-19 were followed by sequencing TCRalpha and TCRbeta repertoires longitudinally.

Study-wide conclusions, independent of this receptor: Some responding clones were detected in pre-infection memory, suggesting pre-existing cross-reactive memory T cells joined the SARS-CoV-2 response. The study covered only a couple of mild cases, and larger cohorts including severe cases with pre-infection samples were considered necessary. SARS-CoV-2 specificity was not confirmed for the second-wave clones peaking on day 37. Balanced CD4/CD8 phenotypes were observed for clones contracting from day 15 to 85, whereas a bias towards CD4+ was observed for a second wave of clones expanding from day 15 to 37. Contracting CD4+ clones were found mainly in CM and EM memory subsets, while CD8+ clones were enriched in EMRA.

TCRdb records Illumina NovaSeq 6000 as the sequencer. Using 5'RACE with constant-segment primers, TCRalpha and TCRbeta cDNA libraries were constructed, with sample barcodes and unique molecular identifiers added in the process. Trizol reagent was used to extract RNA from every sample. Amplification of the libraries took two PCR steps, and the second step added a second sample barcode plus Illumina TruSeq adapters. Sequencing of the libraries was done on an Illumina NovaSeq, producing 2 x 150 bp paired-end reads. Under the source paper's analysis protocol: Demultiplexing of reads and collapsing into UMI-guided consensus sequences were performed with migec v1.2.7. Using mixcr v2.1.11, UMI consensuses were aligned to TRA and TRB V and J templates and then assembled into clonotypes. Clonotypes were classified as expanded or contracted when called significant by both edgeR and NoisET, with noise models trained on biological replicates. For edgeR calls, a false discovery rate-adjusted p below 0.01 and a log2 fold-change threshold of 1 were applied. PCA with hierarchical clustering of max-normalized trajectories of the 1000 most abundant clonotypes was used as exploratory dynamics analysis. Separately sequenced CD4+ and CD8+ repertoires were used to assign a CD4 or CD8 phenotype to each responding clone. Clones were called with MiXCR by TCRdb after fastp trimmed the public reads at Q25, and only in-frame beta chains were retained. Records with the same CDR3 protein are collapsed into one entry carrying the most frequent genes and DNA. The V and J calls were not made by the authors but by TCRdb's processing. The sample table holds 300,000 to 350,000 distinct CDR3 sequences, of which roughly an eighth were seen once. About a fifth of the sample lies in the top ten.

The V end loses 7 bases and the J end loses 5 bases, and a stretch of 20 bases separates them. The CDR3 spans 15 residues, from the cysteine through the phenylalanine. Kept here is only the CDR3 DNA, which spans 45 bases and is read in frame from base 1. According to the germline V gene, CDR1 reads MNHEY and CDR2 reads SVGEGT. Ficoll-Paque density gradient centrifugation was used to isolate PBMCs. The TCR comes from a man aged 18 to 30 who had mild COVID-19 (a few samples of this study predate the infection). The sample titles of this study are shuffled in the database, so cell type and time point are left out; the donor was told from shared clones. Sequencing used PBMCs or a T cell subset sorted from them (not recorded which). The rearranged chain carries TRBV6-2 or TRBV6-3 and TRBJ1-1; possibly the D gene is TRBD1, per 6 matching bases. The DNA reads as follows: TGTGCCAGCATTTCGGGGGGCAGGGTAAGGACTGAAGCTTTCTTT. This gives the protein CASISGGRVRTEAFF.